This T cell receptor (beta chain) was captured in a study of cytomegalovirus exposure and HLA in healthy donors. Concerning this clone: Its antigen is currently unknown.

CDR3 length: 15 amino acids. Trimming removed 8 bases from V and 4 bases from J, with 21 bases in between. Germline values: CDR1 MNHEY, CDR2 SMNVEV (reference sequence). The PCR contained 60 Vbeta and 13 Jbeta primers. In the original analysis: Unique TCR beta chains numbered around 80 million in a later analysis, with roughly 11 million shared. The data were produced by immunoSEQ multiplex PCR, yet TCRdb's version contains in-frame clones alone and is incomplete. V, J and clone size are taken as reported in that table, and D and trimming were inferred from the DNA itself. The sample records around 140,000 clones, roughly 9.8% being singletons. Points from the study as a whole: TCR beta chains numbering under 200 were designated cytomegalovirus-associated.

This sequence was found in a man in his fifties in good health and CMV-seronegative. The chain has TRBV27 and TRBJ2-7; weak D call: TRBD1 (6 bases). Material for sequencing was PBMCs. The CDR3 sequence is CASGDGGRGLYEQYF. In nucleotides, the CDR3 is TGTGCCAGCGGAGACGGTGGCAGGGGCTTGTACGAGCAGTACTTC.